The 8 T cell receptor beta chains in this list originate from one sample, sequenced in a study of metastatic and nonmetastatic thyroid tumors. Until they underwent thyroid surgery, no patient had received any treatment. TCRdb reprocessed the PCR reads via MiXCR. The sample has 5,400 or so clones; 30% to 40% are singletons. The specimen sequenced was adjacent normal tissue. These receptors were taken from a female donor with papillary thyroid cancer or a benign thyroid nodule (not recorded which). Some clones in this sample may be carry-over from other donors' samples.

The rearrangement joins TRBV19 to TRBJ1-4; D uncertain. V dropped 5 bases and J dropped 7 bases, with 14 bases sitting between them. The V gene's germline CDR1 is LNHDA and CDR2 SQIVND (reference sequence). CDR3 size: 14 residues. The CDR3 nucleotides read TGTGCCAGTAGTCCCCCCGGGTTTACTGAAAAACTGTTTTTT. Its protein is CASSPPGFTEKLFF. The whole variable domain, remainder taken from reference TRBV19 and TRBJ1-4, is DGGITQSPKYLFRKEGQNVTLSCEQNLNHDAMYWYRQDPGQGLRLIYYSQIVNDFQKGDIAEGYSVSREKKESFPLTVTSAQKNPTAFYLCASSPPGFTEKLFFGSGTQLSVL.

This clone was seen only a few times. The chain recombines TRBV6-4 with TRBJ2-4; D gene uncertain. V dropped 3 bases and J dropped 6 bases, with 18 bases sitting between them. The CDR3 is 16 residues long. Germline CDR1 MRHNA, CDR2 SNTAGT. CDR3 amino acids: CASSERVSFDVNIQYF. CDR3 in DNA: TGTGCCAGCAGTGAAAGAGTTTCTTTCGATGTAAACATTCAGTACTTC.

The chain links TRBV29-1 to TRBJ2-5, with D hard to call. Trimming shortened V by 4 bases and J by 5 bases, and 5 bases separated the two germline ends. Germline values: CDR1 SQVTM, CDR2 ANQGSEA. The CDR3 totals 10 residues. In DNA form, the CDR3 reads TGCAGCGTTGGTATGGAGACCCAGTACTTC. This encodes CSVGMETQYF.

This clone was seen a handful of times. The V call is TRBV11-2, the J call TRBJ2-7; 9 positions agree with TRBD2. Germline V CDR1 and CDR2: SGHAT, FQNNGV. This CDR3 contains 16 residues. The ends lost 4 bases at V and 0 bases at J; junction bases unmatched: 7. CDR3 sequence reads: CASSSSSGINSYEQYF. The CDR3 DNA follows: TGTGCCAGCAGCTCTTCTAGCGGGATAAACTCCTACGAGCAGTACTTC.

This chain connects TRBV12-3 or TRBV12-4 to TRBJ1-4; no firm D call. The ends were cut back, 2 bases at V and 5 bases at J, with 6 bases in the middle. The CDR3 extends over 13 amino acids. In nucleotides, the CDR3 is TGTGCCAGCAGTTTAAAAAGGAATGAAAAACTGTTTTTT. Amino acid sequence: CASSLKRNEKLFF.

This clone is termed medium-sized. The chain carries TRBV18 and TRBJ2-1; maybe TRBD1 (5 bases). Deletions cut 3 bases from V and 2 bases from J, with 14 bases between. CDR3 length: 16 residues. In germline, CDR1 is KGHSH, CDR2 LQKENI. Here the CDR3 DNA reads TGTGCCAGCTCACCCCCTCAGGGTGGCACCTACAATGAGCAGTTCTTC. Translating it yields CASSPPQGGTYNEQFF.

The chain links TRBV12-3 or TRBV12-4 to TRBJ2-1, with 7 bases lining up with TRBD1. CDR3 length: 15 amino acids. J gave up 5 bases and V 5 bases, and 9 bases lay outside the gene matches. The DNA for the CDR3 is TGTGCCAGCAGTCCCTTGGGACAGTTAGACAATGAGCAGTTCTTC. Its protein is CASSPLGQLDNEQFF.

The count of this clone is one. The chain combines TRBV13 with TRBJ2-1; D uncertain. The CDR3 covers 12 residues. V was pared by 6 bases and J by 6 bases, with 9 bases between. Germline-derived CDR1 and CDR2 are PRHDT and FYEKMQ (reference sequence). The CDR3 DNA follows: TGTGCCAGCAGTTCCAGTGTCAATGAGCAGTTCTTC. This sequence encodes CASSSSVNEQFF.